Sequencing of this T cell receptor beta chain was carried out in a study of T cells in Graves' hyperthyroidism and ophthalmopathy. Many counts were recorded for this clonotype. This CDR3 spans 13 amino acids. CDR1 and CDR2 from the germline V gene are MNHEY and SMNVEV (reference sequence). Germline trimming cut 4 bases from V and 9 bases from J; bases unmatched to any gene: 8. TCR beta CDR3 regions were amplified from RNA. The HTBI primer set served for first-round RT-PCR of the TCR CDR3. MiXCR was run by TCRdb on the multiplex PCR reads, yielding one entry per CDR3 protein. The sample comprises 400,000 to 550,000 distinct CDR3 sequences, around 24% of which are singletons, and around 11% rests with the top ten.

This chain links TRBV27 with TRBJ1-2; 7 nucleotides match TRBD1. The sequenced sample was blood. The sequence derives from a woman aged 25 to 39 with Graves' ophthalmopathy. This CDR3 reads CASSSGQELRYTF. The DNA for the CDR3 is TGTGCCAGCAGTTCCGGACAGGAGTTGCGCTACACCTTC.